One T cell receptor (beta chain) is described in this entry. Its antigen remains unidentified. It was tens of millions of PBMCs that unsorted samples used for genomic DNA. The germline gives CDR1 KGHSH, CDR2 LQKENI. The CDR3 contains 16 residues. After removal of 1 base from V and 13 bases from J, the junction contained 13 bases not matched to a gene. Deep level was the assay's run setting. Sequencing used immunoSEQ multiplex PCR; TCRdb keeps in-frame clones, though not all of them. The sample consists of roughly 500,000 clones, roughly 78% of them appearing once. This sample stems from a study of shared clonotypes between healthy human individuals. Study-level points and caveats: With few donors, the genetic and exposure-history diversity represented was limited.

The sequence was collected from a woman aged 40-49 years in good health. Some clones in this sample may be carry-over from other donors' samples. The chain couples TRBV18 to TRBJ2-7, with TRBD2 identical over 13 bases. Material: PBMCs. The CDR3 spells CASSPLAGTSGVLVYF. For the CDR3, the DNA is TGTGCCAGCTCACCACTAGCAGGGACTAGCGGGGTCCTTGTTTACTTC.